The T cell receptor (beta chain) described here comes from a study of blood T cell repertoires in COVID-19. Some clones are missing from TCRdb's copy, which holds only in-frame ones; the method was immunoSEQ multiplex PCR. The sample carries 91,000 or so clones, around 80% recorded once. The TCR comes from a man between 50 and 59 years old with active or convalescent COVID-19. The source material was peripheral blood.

The CDR3 loop reads CASSYTSGPYEQYF. Here the CDR3 DNA reads TGTGCCAGCAGTTATACGTCCGGTCCCTACGAGCAGTACTTC. The chain links TRBV6-5 to TRBJ2-7, with D unresolved. Germline V gives CDR1 MNHEY, CDR2 SVGAGI. V was shortened by 3 bases and J by 2 bases, with 11 bases between the two germline ends. There are 14 residues in the CDR3.